This T cell receptor (beta chain) was captured in a study of T-cell memory formation after mild COVID-19. Looking at the study overall: The two donors had largely donor-specific TCR clusters. Study outcomes and limitations: For contracting clones, CD4+ ones sat mainly in CM and EM, CD8+ in EMRA.

This clonotype has a handful of counts. The antigen is unknown. TCR alpha and TCR beta cDNA libraries with sample barcodes and UMIs came from 5'RACE using constant-segment primers. Each CDR3 protein is one row after TCRdb ran MiXCR on the 5' RACE reads. This table has about 270,000 distinct CDR3 sequences, over 15% appearing once. The CDR3 has 15 amino acids. CDR1 and CDR2 from the germline V gene are MNHNS and SASEGT. V lost 4 bases and J lost 8; bases outside the gene matches: 10. The chain recombines TRBV6-1 with TRBJ1-5; 8 positions agree with TRBD1. Sequencing was done on a sample of PBMCs or a T cell subset sorted from them (not recorded which). The sequence was obtained from a man between 18 and 29 years old who had mild COVID-19 (a few samples of this study predate the infection). Cell type and time point are not known. The CDR3 spells CASSGGTGGVEPQHF. CDR3 nucleotides: TGTGCCAGCAGTGGAGGAACAGGGGGTGTAGAGCCCCAGCATTTT.